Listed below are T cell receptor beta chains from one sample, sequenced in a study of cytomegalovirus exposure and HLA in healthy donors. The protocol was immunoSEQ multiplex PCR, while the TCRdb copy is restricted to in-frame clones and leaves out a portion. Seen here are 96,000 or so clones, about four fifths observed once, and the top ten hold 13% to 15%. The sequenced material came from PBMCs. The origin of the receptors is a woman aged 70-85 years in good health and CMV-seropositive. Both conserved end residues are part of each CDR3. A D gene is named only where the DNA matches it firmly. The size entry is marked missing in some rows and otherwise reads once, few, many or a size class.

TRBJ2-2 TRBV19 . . CATSKGGYTGELFF TGTGCCACTTCAAAGGGAGGCTACACCGGGGAGCTGTTTTTT
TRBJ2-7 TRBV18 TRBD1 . CASSGQGASSYEQYF TGTGCCAGCTCAGGCCAGGGGGCCAGCTCCTACGAGCAGTACTTC
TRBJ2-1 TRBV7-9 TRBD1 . CASSLRPDRANEQFF TGTGCCAGCAGCTTAAGACCGGACAGGGCCAATGAGCAGTTCTTC
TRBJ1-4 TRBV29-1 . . CSVQKGGAEKLFF TGCAGCGTTCAGAAGGGCGGGGCGGAAAAACTGTTTTTT
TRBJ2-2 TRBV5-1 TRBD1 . CASSPGQGLTGELFF TGCGCCAGCAGCCCGGGACAGGGGTTAACCGGGGAGCTGTTTTTT
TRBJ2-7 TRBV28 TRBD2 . CASSLAREGREQYF TGTGCCAGCAGTTTAGCCAGGGAGGGTCGCGAGCAGTACTTC
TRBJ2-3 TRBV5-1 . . CASSMGLGTDTQYF TGCGCCAGCAGCATGGGTCTTGGCACAGATACGCAGTATTTT
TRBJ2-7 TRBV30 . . CAWGDSRYEQYF TGTGCCTGGGGGGACTCCAGGTACGAGCAGTACTTC
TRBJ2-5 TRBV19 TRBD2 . CASSSKTSGAVVETQYF TGTGCCAGTAGTTCGAAGACTAGCGGGGCGGTTGTGGAGACCCAGTACTTC
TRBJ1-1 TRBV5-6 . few CASSLTENEAFF TGTGCCAGCAGCTTGACAGAAAATGAAGCTTTCTTT
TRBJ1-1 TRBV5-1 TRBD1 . CASSLAGQENTEAFF TGCGCCAGCAGCTTGGCCGGACAGGAGAACACTGAAGCTTTCTTT
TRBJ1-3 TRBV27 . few CASSFRGSGNTIYF TGTGCCAGCAGTTTTCGGGGGTCTGGAAACACCATATATTTT
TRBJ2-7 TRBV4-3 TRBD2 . CASSQATSGPFSYEQYF TGCGCCAGCAGCCAAGCAACTAGCGGGCCGTTCTCCTACGAGCAGTACTTC
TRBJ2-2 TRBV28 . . CARTGKEHRGAVF TGTGCCAGGACAGGTAAGGAACACCGGGGAGCTGTTTTT
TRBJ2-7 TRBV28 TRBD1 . CASTLPGTGVVEQYF TGTGCCAGCACCTTACCCGGGACAGGGGTAGTCGAGCAGTACTTC
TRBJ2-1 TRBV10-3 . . CAISTRGSYNEQFF TGTGCCATCAGTACCAGAGGATCCTACAATGAGCAGTTCTTC
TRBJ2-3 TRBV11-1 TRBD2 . CASSLAGLLGTDTQYF TGTGCCAGCAGTCTAGCGGGGTTGCTGGGCACAGATACGCAGTATTTT
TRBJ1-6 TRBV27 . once CASSQKYNSPLHF TGTGCCAGCAGTCAAAAATATAATTCACCCCTCCACTTT